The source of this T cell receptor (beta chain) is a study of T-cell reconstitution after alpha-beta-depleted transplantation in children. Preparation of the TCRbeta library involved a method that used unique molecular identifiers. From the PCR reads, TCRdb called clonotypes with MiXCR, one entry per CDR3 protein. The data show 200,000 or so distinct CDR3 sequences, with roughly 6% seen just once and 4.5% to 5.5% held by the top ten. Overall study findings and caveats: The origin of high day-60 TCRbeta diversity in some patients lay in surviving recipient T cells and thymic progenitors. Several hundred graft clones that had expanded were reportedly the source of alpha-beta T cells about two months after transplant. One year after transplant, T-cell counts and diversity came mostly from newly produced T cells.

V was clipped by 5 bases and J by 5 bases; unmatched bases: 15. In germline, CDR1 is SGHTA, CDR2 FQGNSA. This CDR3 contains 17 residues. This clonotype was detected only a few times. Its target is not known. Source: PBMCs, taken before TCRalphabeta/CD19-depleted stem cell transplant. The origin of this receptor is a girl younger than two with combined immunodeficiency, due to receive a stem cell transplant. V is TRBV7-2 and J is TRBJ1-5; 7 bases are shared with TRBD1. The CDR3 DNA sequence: TGTGCCAGCAGCCTAACTCCCAGGGGGACCCTCTATCAGCCCCAGCATTTT. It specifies CASSLTPRGTLYQPQHF. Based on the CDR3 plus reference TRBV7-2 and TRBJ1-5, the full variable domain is GAGVSQSPSNKVTEKGKDVELRCDPISGHTALYWYRQSLGQGLEFLIYFQGNSAPDKSGLPSDRFSAERTGGSVSTLTIQRTQQEDSAVYLCASSLTPRGTLYQPQHFGDGTRLSIL.